This T cell receptor beta chain was observed in a study of human T cells and chemical hapten exposure. Study summary: Weekly diphenylcyclopropenone doses were given to patients' scalps across the approximately 24-week study.

The time point is: pre-sensitization, week 0. The treatment was: therapeutic diphenylcyclopropenone sensitization with weekly scalp DPC. For the library, individual cDNA molecules each received unique molecular identifiers. Each CDR3 protein gets one entry after TCRdb re-called the RACE reads with MiXCR. Of 95,000 to 150,000 distinct CDR3 sequences listed, about 14% are singletons. Overall study findings and caveats: TCRs at high frequency, those above 1 in 1000, did not change with DPC sensitization. Versus controls, expanded TCRs had significantly more large CDR3 similarity clusters.

This clonotype turned up a few times. Its antigen is not identified. Sequencing was performed on whole blood, taken in connection with sensitization to the hapten diphenylcyclopropenone (DPC). This TCR was sampled from a woman under 30 with alopecia areata. Some clones in this sample may be carry-over from other donors' samples.

The CDR3 nucleotides are TGTGCCAGCAGTTACTCGGGAAGCCAAGAGACCCAGTACTTC. Amino acids: CASSYSGSQETQYF. The V and J genes are TRBV6-6 and TRBJ2-5; D gene unclear. There are 14 residues in the CDR3. Trimming removed 0 bases from V and 1 base from J, with 6 bases in between. Per the germline V gene, CDR1 is MNHNY and CDR2 is SVGAGI (reference sequence).